This TCR beta chain is from a study of blood T cell repertoires in COVID-19. Across the study: COVID-19 samples collected from the United States, Italy and Spain covered acute and convalescent phases.

Unmatched junction bases numbered 11, after V lost 4 bases and J lost 0 bases. Germline-derived CDR1 and CDR2 are SGHRS and YFSETQ. The CDR3 is 19 amino acids. Sequencing used immunoSEQ multiplex PCR; TCRdb keeps in-frame clones, though not all of them. The table lists about 81,000 clones, approximately 92% of them singletons. The sequence derives from a woman older than 75 with active COVID-19. The gene calls are TRBV5-1 and TRBJ2-4; 12 positions agree with TRBD2. Sequencing was done on a sample of peripheral blood. The CDR3 is CASSLSGTSGSLAKNIQYF. The CDR3 DNA reads TGCGCCAGCAGCCTTTCCGGGACTAGCGGGTCTCTAGCCAAAAACATTCAGTACTTC.